The clone carrying this T cell receptor beta chain was picked up a small number of times. As yet, its antigen is unknown. Beta-chain TCR CDR3 regions were amplified from RNA transcripts. The library came from an HTBI-primed first-round RT-PCR and a second-round multiplex PCR. One entry per CDR3 protein results from TCRdb running MiXCR on the multiplex PCR reads. The profile shows hundreds of thousands of distinct CDR3 sequences, just over 40% of them singletons. The data stem from a study of Graves' ophthalmopathy and Graves' hyperthyroidism. Background on the study: Researchers obtained peripheral blood at initial diagnosis, before any treatment had begun.

PBMCs were isolated by Ficoll-Paque density gradient centrifugation, using about 9.2 ml of fresh peripheral blood as the starting material. General study findings and limits: Thyroid clonotypes that were expanded above 0.001 frequency mostly also appeared in blood.

J gave up 0 bases and V 4 bases, and 0 bases lay outside the gene matches. CDR1 and CDR2 from the germline V gene are SNHLY and FYNNEI. This CDR3 region has 14 residues. The rearrangement links TRBV2 to TRBJ2-7; 10 bases are shared with TRBD1. The sequence derives from an adult man with Graves' ophthalmopathy. The sample was peripheral blood. CDR3 region: CASSGQGASYEQYF. The CDR3 nucleotides read TGTGCCAGCAGTGGACAGGGGGCCTCCTACGAGCAGTACTTC.